The sequence of this T cell receptor (beta chain) was determined in a study of response to subunit inactivated influenza vaccine. A single record per CDR3 protein comes from TCRdb applying MiXCR to the RT-PCR reads. The table includes around 150,000 distinct CDR3 sequences, about 11% detected once. Germline lookup yields CDR1 SGHRS and CDR2 YFSETQ. This CDR3 has 15 amino acids. Trimming shortened V by 3 bases and J by 2 bases, and 14 bases separated the two germline ends. This clonotype was counted at least ten times. The specimen comprised non-naive T cells sorted from PBMCs, sampled 35 to 45 days after vaccination. The sequence derives from a man between 45 and 60 years old who received an inactivated influenza vaccine. This sequence joins TRBV5-1 and TRBJ1-2; D is perhaps TRBD1 (5 bases). The CDR3 loop reads CASSSRQGANYGYTF. Here the CDR3 DNA reads TGCGCCAGCAGCTCCCGACAAGGGGCGAACTATGGCTACACCTTC.